The 19 T cell receptor beta chains below all came from one sample that was sequenced in a study of human T cells and chemical hapten exposure. TCRdb reprocessed the RACE reads with MiXCR, giving one entry per CDR3 protein. The data show fewer than 40,000 distinct CDR3 sequences, around 5% seen once. Stated time point: healthy volunteer bleed at 6 weeks. It was from unfractionated whole blood that total RNA was extracted. Sequencing used whole blood. These receptors all come from a human donor in good health. Some clones in this sample may be carry-over from other donors' samples.

The V call is TRBV11-2, the J call TRBJ2-5; possibly TRBD1 for D (5 bases). Germline loops: CDR1 SGHAT, CDR2 FQNNGV. Deletions cut 1 base from V and 3 bases from J, with 9 bases between. CDR3 length: 14 amino acids. Written as DNA, the CDR3 is TGTGCCAGCAGCTTAGGACAGAGTAAAGAGACCCAGTACTTC. Translated, it gives CASSLGQSKETQYF.

This clonotype occurred a few times. At one of its ends the junction is not consistent with the germline gene, which may arise from a read error. This chain links TRBV7-2 with TRBJ1-1, with D possibly TRBD1 on 6 matching bases. Per germline, CDR1 SGHTA and CDR2 FQGNSA. CDR3 size: 16 residues. The CDR3 bases are TGTGCCAGCAGCTTAGTAAGGGGGGGGGTGAAGACTGAAGCTTTCTTT. This encodes CASSLVRGGVKTEAFF.

This chain links TRBV30 with TRBJ1-1; 10 nucleotides match TRBD1. The V and J ends lost 6 bases and 8 bases, in that order; junction bases with no gene match: 12. The CDR3 covers 14 residues. Germline CDR1 and CDR2: GTSNPN and SVGIG (reference sequence). CDR3 residues: CACQPTPGQGEAFF. The DNA of the CDR3 is TGTGCCTGCCAACCTACCCCGGGACAGGGGGAAGCTTTCTTT.

This clonotype was counted at least ten times. The chain uses TRBV3-1 and TRBJ1-2; no definite D call. V shed 0 bases and J shed 8 bases, with 10 bases lying between them. From germline, CDR1 is LGHDT and CDR2 YNNKEL (reference sequence). The CDR3 is made up of 13 amino acids. DNA for the CDR3: TGTGCCAGCAGCCAAGAAGGACGATGGGGCTACACCTTC. Its translation is CASSQEGRWGYTF.

This clonotype was observed at least ten times. The J gene is TRBJ2-3, the V gene TRBV5-1, with TRBD2 matching 12 bases. The CDR3 is 15 residues long. Trimming cost V 4 bases and J 4 bases; bases outside gene matches: 4. CDR1 and CDR2 (germline): SGHRS, YFSETQ. CDR3 sequence reads: CASSTWTSGADTQYF. The CDR3 nucleotides read TGCGCCAGCAGCACTTGGACTAGCGGGGCAGATACGCAGTATTTT.

Ten or more counts support this clonotype. This rearrangement joins TRBV5-4 to TRBJ1-1; 10 positions match TRBD1. Germline assignment: CDR1 SGHNT and CDR2 YYREEE (reference sequence). The length of the CDR3 is 14 residues. Unmatched junction bases numbered 5, after V lost 2 bases and J lost 7 bases. The CDR3 is CASSFDRGQGEAFF. CDR3 DNA: TGTGCCAGCAGCTTTGACAGGGGGCAAGGTGAAGCTTTCTTT. Combining the CDR3 with reference TRBV5-4 and TRBJ1-1 gives the whole variable domain ETGVTQSPTHLIKTRGQQVTLRCSSQSGHNTVSWYQQALGQGPQFIFQYYREEENGRGNFPPRFSGLQFPNYSSELNVNALELDDSALYLCASSFDRGQGEAFFGQGTRLTVV.

This clonotype appeared many times. This chain joins TRBV29-1 and TRBJ1-1; D uncertain. Trimming pared 2 bases from V and 4 bases from J, leaving 8 bases between. Per germline, CDR1 SQVTM and CDR2 ANQGSEA. The CDR3 is 12 residues long. The CDR3 here is CSVEFLGTEAFF. Here the CDR3 DNA reads TGCAGCGTTGAATTCTTGGGCACTGAAGCTTTCTTT.

This clonotype was seen repeatedly, ten times or more. The chain combines TRBV20-1 with TRBJ2-2; 7 bases line up with TRBD2. The CDR3 has 15 residues. The germline CDR1 and CDR2 sequences are DFQATT and SNEGSKA (reference sequence). V shed 2 bases and J 0 bases; nucleotides not matched to a gene: 3. The CDR3 DNA is TGCAGTGCTAGAAATAGCGGGTCGAACACCGGGGAGCTGTTTTTT. This encodes CSARNSGSNTGELFF.

Only a few counts were recorded for this clonotype. The chain has TRBV6-2 or TRBV6-3 and TRBJ2-1, with 8 bases that match TRBD2. Germline CDR1 MNHEY, CDR2 SVGEGT. This CDR3 region has 14 residues. V was pared by 7 bases and J by 8 bases, with 10 bases of the junction left unmatched. CDR3 DNA: TGTGCCAGCAAAGGGGCGGGAGGATGGGATGAGCAGTTCTTC. It encodes CASKGAGGWDEQFF.

The V and J genes are TRBV5-4 and TRBJ2-3; 7 nucleotides line up with TRBD1. The CDR3 loop spans 15 amino acids. Trimming at V came to 2 bases and at J to 5 bases, leaving 8 bases not matched to a gene. Germline V gives CDR1 SGHNT, CDR2 YYREEE (reference sequence). The CDR3 DNA reads as TGTGCCAGCAGCTTAACAGGGGAATCGGGAGATACGCAGTATTTT. It specifies CASSLTGESGDTQYF.

This clonotype was observed many times. This sequence joins TRBV20-1 and TRBJ2-1; D unresolved. This CDR3 spans 13 amino acids. Germline values: CDR1 DFQATT, CDR2 SNEGSKA (reference sequence). V lost 0 bases and J 7 bases, leaving 10 bases between the germline ends. This CDR3 is CSARDPTANEQFF. In nucleotides, the CDR3 is TGCAGTGCTAGAGATCCCACGGCTAATGAGCAGTTCTTC.

This clonotype was seen many times. This chain uses TRBV29-1 with TRBJ2-5, with a possible D match to TRBD1 (6 bases). CDR1 is SQVTM, CDR2 ANQGSEA, per germline. Between the trimmed V and J ends, which lost 5 bases and 5 bases, there was a span of 12 bases. CDR3 length: 12 amino acids. The CDR3 DNA reads TGCAGCGTTTTTCCTAGGGGGGAGACCCAGTACTTC. Translation: CSVFPRGETQYF.

There are many counts of this clonotype. This chain joins TRBV7-2 and TRBJ1-2; no clear D. Trimming cost V 7 bases and J 1 base, with 13 bases left between them. This CDR3 contains 14 residues. Germline V lookup: CDR1 SGHTA, CDR2 FQGNSA. CDR3 DNA: TGTGCCAGCACCCCCGGCCGAAGTAACTATGGCTACACCTTC. Translated: CASTPGRSNYGYTF.

In its sample, this clonotype was seen many times. The V and J genes are TRBV9 and TRBJ1-1; 8 positions agree with TRBD1. The CDR3 loop spans 15 amino acids. J lost 6 bases, V lost 0 bases, and 7 bases had no gene match. The germline gives CDR1 SGDLS, CDR2 YYNGEE. The chain's CDR3 is CASSVERAGGPEAFF. Written as DNA, the CDR3 is TGTGCCAGCAGCGTAGAAAGGGCAGGGGGCCCTGAAGCTTTCTTT. The full variable domain, its missing parts supplied by reference TRBV9 and TRBJ1-1, is DSGVTQTPKHLITATGQRVTLRCSPRSGDLSVYWYQQSLDQGLQFLIQYYNGEERAKGNILERFSAQQFPDLHSELNLSSLELGDSALYFCASSVERAGGPEAFFGQGTRLTVV.

This clonotype was seen repeatedly, ten times or more. The chain links TRBV6-5 to TRBJ2-6; no firm D call. CDR1 MNHEY and CDR2 SVGAGI come from the germline V gene. The CDR3 runs 17 residues. V lost 2 bases and J 0 bases, leaving 11 bases between the germline ends. The CDR3 is CASSYVPRSSGANVLTF. The CDR3 DNA reads as TGTGCCAGCAGTTACGTCCCGAGAAGCTCTGGGGCCAACGTCCTGACTTTC.

This clonotype was seen ten or more times. The gene calls are TRBV18 and TRBJ2-3; 9 bases agree with TRBD1. Germline loops: CDR1 KGHSH, CDR2 LQKENI. V lost 6 bases to trimming and J lost 0 bases; unmatched junction nucleotides: 4. This CDR3 region has 15 residues. The CDR3 DNA is TGTGCCAGCTCGTCCGGGACAGGGAGCACAGATACGCAGTATTTT. This codes for CASSSGTGSTDTQYF.

Points on this clonotype: A clone one base away is much larger, so this may be a read error. CDR3 nucleotides: TGCAGTGCCCCCGACAGGATCAAGAACACTGAAGCTTTCTTT. Residues: CSAPDRIKNTEAFF. V gene TRBV20-1 combines with J gene TRBJ1-1, with a possible D match to TRBD1 (6 bases). In germline, CDR1 is DFQATT, CDR2 SNEGSKA (reference sequence). The V and J ends lost 6 bases and 1 base respectively, with 15 bases between them. The CDR3 has 14 amino acids.

In its sample, this clonotype was seen many times. V is TRBV4-2 and J is TRBJ2-5; D uncertain. Germline-derived CDR1 and CDR2 are LGHNA and YNFKEQ. With 0 bases removed from V and 6 bases from J, the gap between germline ends came to 14 bases. The CDR3 spans 15 residues. The CDR3 DNA reads TGTGCCAGCAGCCAAGATCAGGCAAGGACGAAGACCCAGTACTTC. Amino acids: CASSQDQARTKTQYF.

This clonotype was detected many times. The rearrangement joins TRBV27 to TRBJ2-1; TRBD1 agrees at 7 bases. Unmatched junction bases numbered 3, after V lost 3 bases and J lost 7 bases. CDR1 and CDR2 from the germline V gene are MNHEY and SMNVEV (reference sequence). CDR3 length: 13 amino acids. The CDR3 sequence is CASSLSGGNEQFF. In DNA, the CDR3 is TGTGCCAGCAGTTTGTCAGGGGGTAATGAGCAGTTCTTC.